The 25 T cell receptor beta chains below all came from one sample that was sequenced in a study of cytomegalovirus exposure and HLA in healthy donors. Use of 60 Vbeta and 13 Jbeta primers characterized the PCR. Profiled with immunoSEQ multiplex PCR; TCRdb holds only in-frame clones, not every one. Of some 190,000 clones listed, around 80% are singletons. Sequences were obtained from PBMCs. The receptors originated from a woman aged 30 to 39 in good health and CMV-seronegative.

Notes on this clone: This same CDR3 is encoded by further DNA sequences in the sample. DNA of the CDR3: TGTGCCAGCAGTGGAAGGGGATCCTACGAGCAGTACTTC. Translating it yields CASSGRGSYEQYF. This chain connects TRBV2 to TRBJ2-7; possibly TRBD1 for D (5 bases). The CDR3 is 13 amino acids. The V gene lost 4 bases and the J gene lost 1 base, with 8 bases spanning the gap. CDR1 is SNHLY and CDR2 is FYNNEI in the germline V gene.

The chain recombines TRBV5-5 with TRBJ2-2; D may be TRBD1 (9 bases). V dropped 4 bases and J dropped 8 bases, with 18 bases sitting between them. The CDR3 contains 15 residues. The germline CDR1 and CDR2 sequences are SGHKS and YYEKEE (reference sequence). CDR3 sequence reads: CASSREGQGFGELFF. DNA for the CDR3: TGTGCCAGCAGCCGGGAGGGACAGGGATTTGGGGAGCTGTTTTTT.

The V call is TRBV7-3, the J call TRBJ2-1; the match to TRBD2 covers 8 bases. The CDR3 runs to 16 residues. With V trimmed by 0 bases and J by 3 bases, 4 bases remained unmatched. In germline, CDR1 is SGHTA, CDR2 FQGTGA. The CDR3 is CASSLTVGGDYNEQFF. The DNA of the CDR3 is TGTGCCAGCAGCTTAACGGTCGGGGGGGACTACAATGAGCAGTTCTTC.

The chain couples TRBV4-2 to TRBJ2-3, with no clear D. V was cut by 0 bases and J by 2 bases, with 15 bases left in between. Germline V gene lookup returns CDR1 LGHNA and CDR2 YNFKEQ. CDR3 length: 17 amino acids. The CDR3, as DNA: TGTGCCAGCAGCCAAGAGGAGTCTAGTGCCTCCACAGATACGCAGTATTTT. This codes for CASSQEESSASTDTQYF.

The genes are TRBV30 and TRBJ2-1, with TRBD2 matching 11 bases. Germline V lookup: CDR1 GTSNPN, CDR2 SVGIG (reference sequence). The trim removed 3 bases at V and 8 bases at J, leaving 6 bases unmatched. The CDR3 is 14 amino acids. CDR3 amino acids: CAWSISGGADEQFF. The CDR3 region has the DNA TGTGCCTGGAGCATTAGCGGGGGGGCCGATGAGCAGTTCTTC.

V usage is TRBV10-2 and J usage is TRBJ2-3, with 7 bases lining up with TRBD2. The J segment lost 5 bases and the V segment lost 7 bases, leaving 12 bases of the junction unmatched. This CDR3 spans 15 amino acids. Per the germline V gene, CDR1 is WSHSY and CDR2 is SAAADI. CDR3 sequence: CASNLGGINLDTQYF. CDR3 DNA sequence: TGCGCCAGCAACTTGGGGGGGATAAATCTAGATACGCAGTATTTT.

V is TRBV18 and J is TRBJ1-1; D is undetermined. This CDR3 region has 14 residues. V lost 6 bases and J lost 0, with 11 bases in between. In germline, CDR1 is KGHSH, CDR2 LQKENI. CDR3 sequence reads: CASSLSTLNTEAFF. The CDR3 DNA reads TGTGCCAGCTCTCTCTCTACCTTGAACACTGAAGCTTTCTTT.

The J gene is TRBJ1-4, the V gene TRBV7-6; unclear D gene. V lost 5 bases and J lost 5, with 18 bases in between. The CDR3 contains 16 residues. From germline, CDR1 is SGHVS and CDR2 FNYEAQ. The CDR3 nucleotides are TGTGCCAGCAGCCCATTGCTGGAGGAACGGAATGAAAAACTGTTTTTT. Its protein product is CASSPLLEERNEKLFF.

This chain connects TRBV12-5 to TRBJ1-4, with D perhaps TRBD1 (6 bases). This CDR3 has 16 residues. Germline CDR1 LGHNT, CDR2 FRNRAP. V lost 6 bases and J 8 bases, leaving 22 bases between the germline ends. This CDR3 is CASGLGSSTRGEKLFF. In DNA, the CDR3 is TGTGCTAGTGGCCTGGGATCCTCCACGAGGGGGGAAAAACTGTTTTTT.

The chain is built from TRBV30 and TRBJ2-5; D is perhaps TRBD1 (6 bases). The CDR3 has 15 amino acids. Germline CDR1 is GTSNPN and CDR2 is SVGIG (reference sequence). Trimming removed 5 bases at V and 7 bases at J, with 23 bases between. CDR3 sequence: CAWGVPQGMLWTQYF. The CDR3 DNA reads as TGTGCCTGGGGGGTTCCACAGGGAATGTTGTGGACCCAGTACTTC.

This clone was observed a few times. The chain couples TRBV28 to TRBJ1-2, with 9 bases lining up with TRBD1. V dropped 5 bases and J dropped 5; count of bases not matched to a gene: 9. This CDR3 has 15 amino acids. In germline, CDR1 is MDHEN, CDR2 SYDVKM. CDR3 nucleotide sequence: TGTGCCAGCAGTCGGGACAGGGAGGTCCGGTATGGCTACACCTTC. Translating it yields CASSRDREVRYGYTF.

The chain recombines TRBV6-4 with TRBJ2-3, with TRBD2 matching over 12 bases. The CDR3 spans 17 residues. CDR1 is MRHNA, CDR2 SNTAGT, per germline. V shed 4 bases, J shed 0 bases, and the junction held 5 bases outside the gene matches. CDR3 region: CASSALAGGLSTDTQYF. CDR3 DNA: TGTGCCAGCAGTGCTCTAGCGGGGGGGCTCAGCACAGATACGCAGTATTTT.

The gene calls are TRBV14 and TRBJ2-2; D gene uncertain. Germline lookup yields CDR1 SGHDN and CDR2 FVKESK. The length of the CDR3 is 15 residues. Between the trimmed V and J ends, which lost 4 bases and 6 bases, there was a span of 15 bases. The DNA for the CDR3 is TGTGCCAGCAGCCCGACGACGGGTTTACCCGGGGAGCTGTTTTTT. This encodes CASSPTTGLPGELFF. Full variable domain (rest looked up from reference TRBV14 and TRBJ2-2): EAGVTQFPSHSVIEKGQTVTLRCDPISGHDNLYWYRRVMGKEIKFLLHFVKESKQDESGMPNNRFLAERTGGTYSTLKVQPAELEDSGVYFCASSPTTGLPGELFFGEGSRLTVL.

This clone has just one count. The rearrangement links TRBV7-3 to TRBJ1-3; weak D call: TRBD1 (5 bases). Trimming shortened V by 5 bases and J by 2 bases, and 10 bases separated the two germline ends. In germline, CDR1 is SGHTA, CDR2 FQGTGA. The CDR3 totals 14 residues. The CDR3 here is CASSPQGPGNTIYF. The CDR3 nucleotides read TGTGCCAGCAGCCCCCAGGGCCCTGGAAACACCATATATTTT.

This sequence joins TRBV2 and TRBJ2-7; D ambiguous. Trimming took 4 bases from V and 7 from J, leaving 8 bases between them. Germline CDR1 is SNHLY and CDR2 is FYNNEI. This CDR3 has 11 amino acids. CDR3 nucleotides: TGTGCCAGCAGTGGACTGATAGAGCAGTACTTC. It codes for CASSGLIEQYF.

The chain combines TRBV9 with TRBJ2-3; maybe TRBD2 (6 bases). V gave up 2 bases and J gave up 2 bases, with 18 bases separating them. CDR1 and CDR2 from the germline V gene are SGDLS and YYNGEE. The CDR3 contains 17 residues. The CDR3 bases are TGTGCCAGCAGCGTTTCCCCCGCAGGGAGGAACACAGATACGCAGTATTTT. This sequence encodes CASSVSPAGRNTDTQYF.

This clone has a handful of counts. The chain combines TRBV7-9 with TRBJ1-1; D ambiguous. The CDR3 runs to 15 residues. Germline values: CDR1 SEHNR, CDR2 FQNEAQ (reference sequence). V was clipped by 5 bases and J by 1 base, with 14 bases between them. The CDR3, as DNA: TGTGCCAGCAGCCTAGATCGGGGAGGGAACACTGAAGCTTTCTTT. Translating it yields CASSLDRGGNTEAFF.

As regards this clone: No conserved phenylalanine or tryptophan ends this CDR3, so it is likely a read error. It is unclear where the CDR3 begins or ends on the DNA, so no DNA is shown, and the CDR3 is as TCRdb lists it. V is TRBV30 and J is TRBJ1-1. Germline CDR1 reads GTSNPN; CDR2 reads SVGIG (reference sequence). The CDR3 is 14 residues long, ends included. CDR3 sequence reads: CAWSVHTKTQSLKL.

Points on this clone: In this CDR3 the conserved last residue, phenylalanine or tryptophan, is missing, so a read error is likely. The DNA is left out, because the CDR3 cannot be placed on it with certainty; the CDR3 is given as TCRdb lists it. The V call is TRBV6-4, the J call TRBJ1-6. 13 amino acids form the CDR3, both terminal residues included. Germline V lookup: CDR1 MRHNA, CDR2 SNTAGT. The CDR3 protein is CASSDSRGARTLY.

The chain employs TRBV2 and TRBJ2-7; D gene ambiguous. Germline CDR1 SNHLY, CDR2 FYNNEI. CDR3 length: 15 amino acids. The V end was cut by 3 bases, the J end by 6 bases, with 18 bases between. CDR3 amino acids: CASSDVPGNKSEQYF. DNA of the CDR3: TGTGCCAGCAGTGATGTCCCAGGAAACAAGTCCGAGCAGTACTTC.

This clone has only a few counts. The gene calls are TRBV7-2 and TRBJ1-1; 7 bases line up with TRBD1. Germline V lookup: CDR1 SGHTA, CDR2 FQGNSA. CDR3 length: 13 residues. Losses at the gene ends were 5 bases for V and 5 bases for J; bases not matched to a gene: 5. The CDR3 region is CASSGTGETEAFF. The CDR3 coding sequence is TGTGCCAGCAGCGGCACAGGGGAAACTGAAGCTTTCTTT.

V is TRBV4-2 and J is TRBJ2-1, with 10 positions matching TRBD2. Germline lookup yields CDR1 LGHNA and CDR2 YNFKEQ. V gave up 8 bases and J gave up 8 bases; unmatched junction bases: 9. This CDR3 has 14 residues. CDR3 amino acids: CASRTGLASDEQFF. DNA for the CDR3: TGTGCCAGCCGCACGGGACTAGCGAGCGATGAGCAGTTCTTC.

The CDR3 region is CASSLEGADTEAFF. The CDR3 nucleotides read TGCGCCAGCAGCTTGGAGGGGGCGGACACTGAAGCTTTCTTT. The rearrangement uses TRBV5-1 and TRBJ1-1; 7 nucleotides line up with TRBD1. This CDR3 is 14 amino acids long. Unmatched junction bases numbered 2, after V lost 0 bases and J lost 3 bases. From germline, CDR1 is SGHRS and CDR2 YFSETQ. The full variable domain, in which reference TRBV5-1 and TRBJ1-1 provide the parts outside the CDR3, is KAGVTQTPRYLIKTRGQQVTLSCSPISGHRSVSWYQQTPGQGLQFLFEYFSETQRNKGNFPGRFSGRQFSNSRSEMNVSTLELGDSALYLCASSLEGADTEAFFGQGTRLTVV.

This chain links TRBV7-2 with TRBJ1-2; possibly TRBD1 for D (5 bases). Germline assignment: CDR1 SGHTA and CDR2 FQGNSA. This CDR3 has 13 residues. The V and J ends lost 5 bases and 7 bases respectively, with 14 bases between them. The CDR3 DNA reads as TGTGCCAGCAGCATCCAGATTCAGGGTGGCTACACCTTC. Translating gives CASSIQIQGGYTF.

The chain recombines TRBV7-2 with TRBJ2-7, with D possibly being TRBD2 (6 bases). This CDR3 region has 17 residues. V was clipped by 4 bases and J by 0 bases, with 19 bases between them. Per germline, CDR1 SGHTA and CDR2 FQGNSA. CDR3 loop: CASSSANREPGSYEQYF. CDR3 sequence (DNA): TGTGCCAGCAGCTCCGCGAACCGGGAGCCGGGCTCCTACGAGCAGTACTTC.